This T cell receptor beta chain originates from a study of T cell responses to AZD1222 COVID-19 vaccine. The ends were cut back, 5 bases at V and 7 bases at J, with 11 bases in the middle. There are 12 residues in the CDR3. About this clone: Antigen: not known.

General study results and limits: In a largely white British group with more females than males, clonal diversity was possibly underestimated. Distributed over spike, vaccine-associated CD4 TCRs predominated at 160-218 and 743-854. No repertoire was sampled before or during the peak T cell response, only after it.

Libraries were prepared by immunoSEQ multiplex PCR; TCRdb keeps only in-frame clonotypes and omits some of them. The sample has around 130,000 clones; 80% to 90% are singletons. This specimen was peripheral blood, taken on day 0 of AZD1222 vaccination. This chain uses TRBV12-3 or TRBV12-4 with TRBJ1-1; D gene ambiguous. This TCR derives from an adult in good health. In nucleotides, the CDR3 is TGTGCCAGCAGTCCCGGGTGGGGTGAAGCTTTCTTT. Protein sequence: CASSPGWGEAFF.